The 10 T cell receptor beta chains below were found in one sample sequenced in a study of T cells in Graves' hyperthyroidism and ophthalmopathy. Using RNA transcripts as the source, TCR beta CDR3 regions were amplified. First-round RT-PCR targeting the TCR CDR3 was performed with the HTBI primer set. Each CDR3 protein is one row after TCRdb ran MiXCR on the multiplex PCR reads. The repertoire holds hundreds of thousands of distinct CDR3 sequences, more than 30% seen once, with 8.9% in the top ten. Sequencing was carried out using blood. The receptors come from a man between 18 and 35 years old with Graves' hyperthyroidism.

This clonotype has just one count. The chain uses TRBV5-4 and TRBJ1-4, with D uncertain. The V gene lost 0 bases and the J gene lost 7 bases, with 13 bases spanning the gap. In germline, CDR1 is SGHNT, CDR2 YYREEE (reference sequence). The CDR3 totals 15 residues. The CDR3 sequence is CASSLDPGLGEKLFF. The CDR3 DNA sequence: TGTGCCAGCAGCTTGGATCCGGGTCTAGGTGAAAAACTGTTTTTT.

CDR3 region: CASSSPQANYGYTF. In DNA form, the CDR3 reads TGTGCCAGCAGCTCCCCTCAAGCTAACTATGGCTACACCTTC. The chain links TRBV5-5 to TRBJ1-2; D is undetermined. The CDR3 has 14 amino acids. Germline CDR1 reads SGHKS; CDR2 reads YYEKEE (reference sequence). V lost 3 bases and J lost 0, with 9 bases in between. Supplemented by reference TRBV5-5 and TRBJ1-2, the full variable domain reads DAGVTQSPTHLIKTRGQQVTLRCSPISGHKSVSWYQQVLGQGPQFIFQYYEKEERGRGNFPDRFSARQFPNYSSELNVNALLLGDSALYLCASSSPQANYGYTFGSGTRLTVV.

This clonotype was seen repeatedly, ten times or more. Relative to the germline gene, one junction end is altered; a read error may explain this. V gene TRBV7-9 combines with J gene TRBJ2-5, with 8 bases aligning to TRBD2. Per germline, CDR1 SEHNR and CDR2 FQNEAQ (reference sequence). The CDR3 sequence is 13 residues long. The CDR3 sequence: CASSLGTRETQYF. CDR3 DNA: TGTGCTAGCAGCTTAGGGACTAGGGAGACCCAGTACTTC.

Details on this clonotype: The junction departs from the called germline gene at one end, perhaps through a read error. The chain combines TRBV25-1 with TRBJ1-1; 8 bases match TRBD1. This CDR3 is 15 amino acids long. The germline gives CDR1 MGHDK, CDR2 SYGVNS. The CDR3 nucleotides are TGCGCCAGCAGCCAGAGGGAGGACAGGGCCGCTGAAGCTTTCTTT. This codes for CASSQREDRAAEAFF.

About this clonotype itself: Since no conserved phenylalanine or tryptophan closes the CDR3, a read error is the likely cause. The DNA is omitted, as the CDR3 cannot be located on it reliably, and the CDR3 follows TCRdb's listing. The rearrangement uses TRBV5-5 and TRBJ2-5; the tabulated D call, TRBD2, remains unverified against the DNA. The CDR3 is 8 amino acids in total, end residues counted. Germline V gene sequence: CDR1 SGHKS, CDR2 YYEKEE (reference sequence). The CDR3 sequence is CASSRWTS.

In its sample, this clonotype was seen many times. This chain uses TRBV29-1 with TRBJ1-2, with TRBD1 as a possible D gene (5 bases). CDR1 is SQVTM, CDR2 ANQGSEA, per germline. Trimming took 4 bases from V and 3 from J, leaving 9 bases between them. The CDR3 covers 12 residues. The CDR3 DNA is TGCAGCGTTGCTCAGGGTGACTATGGCTACACCTTC. As protein: CSVAQGDYGYTF.

The rearrangement uses TRBV27 and TRBJ2-7, with D possibly being TRBD2 (5 bases). CDR3 length: 13 residues. Germline assignment: CDR1 MNHEY and CDR2 SMNVEV (reference sequence). V lost 10 bases to trimming and J lost 4 bases, with 17 bases between them. The CDR3 sequence: CATSPGSTYEQYF. The CDR3 DNA sequence: TGTGCCACGTCTCCGGGGAGTACGTACGAGCAGTACTTC.

The rearrangement links TRBV2 to TRBJ2-7; D is perhaps TRBD1 (6 bases). V lost 3 bases and J lost 3, with 15 bases in between. Germline CDR1 is SNHLY and CDR2 is FYNNEI. The CDR3 spans 15 residues. CDR3: CASSDPDSSFYEQYF. In DNA, the CDR3 is TGTGCCAGCAGTGATCCGGACAGTTCCTTCTACGAGCAGTACTTC.

This clonotype has a count of ten or more. The V call is TRBV2, the J call TRBJ2-7; possibly TRBD2 for D (6 bases). V was shortened by 6 bases and J by 2 bases, with 11 bases between the two germline ends. Per the germline V gene, CDR1 is SNHLY and CDR2 is FYNNEI. This CDR3 region has 13 residues. CDR3 amino acids: CASRRDSPYEQYF. CDR3 nucleotides: TGTGCCAGCAGGAGGGACTCTCCCTACGAGCAGTACTTC.

The chain joins TRBV2 to TRBJ2-5; tentatively, D is TRBD1 (5 bases). Germline CDR1 reads SNHLY; CDR2 reads FYNNEI. The CDR3 has 16 residues. V gave up 4 bases and J gave up 5 bases, with 20 bases separating them. CDR3 loop: CASSGGHTRTGETQYF. The DNA of the CDR3 is TGTGCCAGCAGTGGTGGACACACGCGCACCGGGGAGACCCAGTACTTC.